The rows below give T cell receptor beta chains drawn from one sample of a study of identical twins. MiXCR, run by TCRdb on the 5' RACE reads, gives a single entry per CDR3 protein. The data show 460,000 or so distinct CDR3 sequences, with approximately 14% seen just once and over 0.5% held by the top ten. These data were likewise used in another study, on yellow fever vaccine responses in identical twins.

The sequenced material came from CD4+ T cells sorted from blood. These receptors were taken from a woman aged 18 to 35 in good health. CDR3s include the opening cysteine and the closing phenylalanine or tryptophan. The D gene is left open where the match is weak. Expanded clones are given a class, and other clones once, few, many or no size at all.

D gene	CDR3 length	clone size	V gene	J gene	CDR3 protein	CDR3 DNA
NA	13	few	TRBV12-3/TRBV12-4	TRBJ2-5	CASSLRDQETQYF	TGTGCCAGCAGTTTACGGGACCAAGAGACCCAGTACTTC
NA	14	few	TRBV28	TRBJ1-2	CASSLDSTAYGYTF	TGTGCCAGCAGTTTAGACTCAACAGCTTATGGCTACACCTTC
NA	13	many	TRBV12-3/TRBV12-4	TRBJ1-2	CASNLGRGYGYTF	TGTGCCAGCAACCTGGGTAGGGGATATGGCTACACCTTC
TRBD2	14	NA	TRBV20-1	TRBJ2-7	CSAGTMSASGEQYF	TGCAGTGCCGGAACTATGTCGGCTAGCGGGGAGCAGTACTTC
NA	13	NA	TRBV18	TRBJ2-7	CASSPQTEYEQYF	TGTGCCAGCTCACCGCAGACAGAGTACGAGCAGTACTTC
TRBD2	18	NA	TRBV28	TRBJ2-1	CASSSPSSGGRAYNEQFF	TGTGCCAGCAGTTCCCCCTCCTCTGGCGGGAGGGCCTACAATGAGCAGTTCTTC
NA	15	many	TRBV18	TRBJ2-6	CASSPGSSGANVLTF	TGTGCCAGCAGCCCCGGTAGCTCTGGGGCCAACGTCCTGACTTTC
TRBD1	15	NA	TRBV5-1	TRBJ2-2	CASRGDRGFTGELFF	TGCGCCAGCAGAGGGGACAGGGGTTTCACCGGGGAGCTGTTTTTT
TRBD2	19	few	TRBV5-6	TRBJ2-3	CASSSPKTSGGRSTDTQYF	TGTGCCAGCAGCTCACCGAAGACTAGCGGGGGCCGAAGCACAGATACGCAGTATTTT
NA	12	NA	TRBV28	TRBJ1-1	CASSIRTGTAFF	TGTGCCAGCAGTATTCGGACCGGAACAGCTTTCTTT
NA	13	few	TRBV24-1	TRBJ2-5	CATSDLNWETQYF	TGTGCCACCAGTGATTTGAATTGGGAGACCCAGTACTTC
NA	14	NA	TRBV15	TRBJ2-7	CATSRDGGSYEQYF	TGTGCCACCAGCAGAGACGGGGGCTCCTACGAGCAGTACTTC
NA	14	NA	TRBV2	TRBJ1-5	CASSLIASNQPQHF	TGTGCCAGCAGTCTTATCGCCAGCAATCAGCCCCAGCATTTT
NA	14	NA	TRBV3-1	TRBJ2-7	CASSYHRETYEQYF	TGTGCCAGCAGCTATCACCGGGAAACCTACGAGCAGTACTTC
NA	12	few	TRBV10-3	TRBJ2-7	CAVKDSSYEQYF	TGTGCCGTCAAAGACAGCTCCTACGAGCAGTACTTC
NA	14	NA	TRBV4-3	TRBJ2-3	CASSQDVATDTQYF	TGCGCCAGCAGCCAAGATGTCGCGACAGATACGCAGTATTTT
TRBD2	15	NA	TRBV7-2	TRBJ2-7	CASSLSSGFADEQYF	TGTGCCAGCAGCTTGTCTAGCGGGTTCGCGGACGAGCAGTACTTC
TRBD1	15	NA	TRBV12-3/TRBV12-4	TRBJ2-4	CASSRTGGESNIQYF	TGTGCCAGCAGCCGGACAGGGGGCGAATCCAACATTCAGTACTTC
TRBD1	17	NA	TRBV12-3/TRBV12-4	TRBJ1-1	CASSLLRTGVLNTEAFF	TGTGCCAGCAGTTTATTAAGGACAGGGGTCCTGAACACTGAAGCTTTCTTT
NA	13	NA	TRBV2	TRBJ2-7	CASRLDQTYEQYF	TGTGCCAGCAGGCTGGACCAAACCTACGAGCAGTACTTC
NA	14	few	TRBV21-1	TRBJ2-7	CASSKVARAYEQYF	TGTGCCAGCAGCAAAGTTGCCAGGGCCTACGAGCAGTACTTC
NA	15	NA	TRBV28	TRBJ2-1	CASSPYPSSYNEQFF	TGTGCCAGCAGTCCTTACCCGAGCTCCTACAATGAGCAGTTCTTC
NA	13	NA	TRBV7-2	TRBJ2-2	CASSLSHTGELFF	TGTGCCAGCAGCTTGAGTCACACCGGGGAGCTGTTTTTT
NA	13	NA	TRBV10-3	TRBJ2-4	CAISLGGDNIQYF	TGTGCCATCAGTCTTGGGGGAGATAACATTCAGTACTTC
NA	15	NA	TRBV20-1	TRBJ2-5	CSAKSRQGNWETQYF	TGCAGTGCTAAGAGTCGGCAGGGTAATTGGGAGACCCAGTACTTC
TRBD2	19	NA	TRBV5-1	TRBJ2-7	CASSLIPGLAGIRSYEQYF	TGCGCCAGCAGCTTGATCCCGGGACTAGCGGGAATCCGGTCCTACGAGCAGTACTTC
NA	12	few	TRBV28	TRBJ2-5	CATETGPETQYF	TGTGCCACTGAAACAGGGCCGGAGACCCAGTACTTC
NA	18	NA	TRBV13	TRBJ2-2	CASSLRVQTILNTGELFF	TGTGCCAGCAGCTTACGCGTCCAGACGATTCTTAACACCGGGGAGCTGTTTTTT
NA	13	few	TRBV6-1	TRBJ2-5	CASRSVSYETQYF	TGTGCCAGCAGATCCGTCAGCTATGAGACCCAGTACTTC
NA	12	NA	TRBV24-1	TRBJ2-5	CATSDFQETQYF	TGTGCCACCAGTGACTTCCAAGAGACCCAGTACTTC
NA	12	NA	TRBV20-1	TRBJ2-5	CSTGPRQETQYF	TGCAGCACGGGACCTAGACAAGAGACCCAGTACTTC
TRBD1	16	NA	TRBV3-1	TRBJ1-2	CASSRRVGQGALGYTF	TGTGCCAGCAGCCGGAGGGTGGGACAGGGGGCGCTTGGCTACACCTTC
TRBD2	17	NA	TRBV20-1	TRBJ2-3	CSAWTSGGAGRTDTQYF	TGCAGTGCTTGGACTAGCGGGGGGGCCGGGAGGACAGATACGCAGTATTTT
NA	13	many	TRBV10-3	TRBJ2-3	CAMGVTSTDTQYF	TGTGCCATGGGCGTGACTAGCACAGATACGCAGTATTTT
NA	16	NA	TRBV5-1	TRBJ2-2	CASRRKLAGNTGELFF	TGCGCCAGCAGACGAAAATTGGCAGGAAACACCGGGGAGCTGTTTTTT
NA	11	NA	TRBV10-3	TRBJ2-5	CAISTGETQYF	TGTGCCATCAGTACAGGGGAGACCCAGTACTTC
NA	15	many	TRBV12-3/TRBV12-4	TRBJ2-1	CASSSTGEHYNEQFF	TGTGCCAGCAGTTCCACGGGGGAACACTACAATGAGCAGTTCTTC
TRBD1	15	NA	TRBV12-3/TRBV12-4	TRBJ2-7	CASSQDRGRAYEQYF	TGTGCCAGCAGTCAAGACAGGGGGCGAGCCTACGAGCAGTACTTC
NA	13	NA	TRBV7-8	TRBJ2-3	CASGRGSTDTQYF	TGTGCCAGCGGTAGAGGGAGCACAGATACGCAGTATTTT
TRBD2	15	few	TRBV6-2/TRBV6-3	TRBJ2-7	CASSPGTSGRREQYF	TGTGCCAGCAGTCCCGGGACTAGCGGGAGGAGGGAGCAGTACTTC
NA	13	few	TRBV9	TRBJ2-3	CASSVGGADTQYF	TGTGCCAGCAGCGTTGGGGGCGCAGATACGCAGTATTTT
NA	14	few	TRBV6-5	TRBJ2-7	CASSYSRSPNEQYF	TGTGCCAGCAGTTACTCGAGAAGTCCAAACGAGCAGTACTTC
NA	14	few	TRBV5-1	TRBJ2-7	CASSYYTGTYEQYF	TGCGCCAGCAGTTATTACACAGGGACCTACGAGCAGTACTTC
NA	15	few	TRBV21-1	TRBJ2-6	CASSKTGLGANVLTF	TGTGCCAGCAGCAAGACAGGGCTCGGGGCCAACGTCCTGACTTTC